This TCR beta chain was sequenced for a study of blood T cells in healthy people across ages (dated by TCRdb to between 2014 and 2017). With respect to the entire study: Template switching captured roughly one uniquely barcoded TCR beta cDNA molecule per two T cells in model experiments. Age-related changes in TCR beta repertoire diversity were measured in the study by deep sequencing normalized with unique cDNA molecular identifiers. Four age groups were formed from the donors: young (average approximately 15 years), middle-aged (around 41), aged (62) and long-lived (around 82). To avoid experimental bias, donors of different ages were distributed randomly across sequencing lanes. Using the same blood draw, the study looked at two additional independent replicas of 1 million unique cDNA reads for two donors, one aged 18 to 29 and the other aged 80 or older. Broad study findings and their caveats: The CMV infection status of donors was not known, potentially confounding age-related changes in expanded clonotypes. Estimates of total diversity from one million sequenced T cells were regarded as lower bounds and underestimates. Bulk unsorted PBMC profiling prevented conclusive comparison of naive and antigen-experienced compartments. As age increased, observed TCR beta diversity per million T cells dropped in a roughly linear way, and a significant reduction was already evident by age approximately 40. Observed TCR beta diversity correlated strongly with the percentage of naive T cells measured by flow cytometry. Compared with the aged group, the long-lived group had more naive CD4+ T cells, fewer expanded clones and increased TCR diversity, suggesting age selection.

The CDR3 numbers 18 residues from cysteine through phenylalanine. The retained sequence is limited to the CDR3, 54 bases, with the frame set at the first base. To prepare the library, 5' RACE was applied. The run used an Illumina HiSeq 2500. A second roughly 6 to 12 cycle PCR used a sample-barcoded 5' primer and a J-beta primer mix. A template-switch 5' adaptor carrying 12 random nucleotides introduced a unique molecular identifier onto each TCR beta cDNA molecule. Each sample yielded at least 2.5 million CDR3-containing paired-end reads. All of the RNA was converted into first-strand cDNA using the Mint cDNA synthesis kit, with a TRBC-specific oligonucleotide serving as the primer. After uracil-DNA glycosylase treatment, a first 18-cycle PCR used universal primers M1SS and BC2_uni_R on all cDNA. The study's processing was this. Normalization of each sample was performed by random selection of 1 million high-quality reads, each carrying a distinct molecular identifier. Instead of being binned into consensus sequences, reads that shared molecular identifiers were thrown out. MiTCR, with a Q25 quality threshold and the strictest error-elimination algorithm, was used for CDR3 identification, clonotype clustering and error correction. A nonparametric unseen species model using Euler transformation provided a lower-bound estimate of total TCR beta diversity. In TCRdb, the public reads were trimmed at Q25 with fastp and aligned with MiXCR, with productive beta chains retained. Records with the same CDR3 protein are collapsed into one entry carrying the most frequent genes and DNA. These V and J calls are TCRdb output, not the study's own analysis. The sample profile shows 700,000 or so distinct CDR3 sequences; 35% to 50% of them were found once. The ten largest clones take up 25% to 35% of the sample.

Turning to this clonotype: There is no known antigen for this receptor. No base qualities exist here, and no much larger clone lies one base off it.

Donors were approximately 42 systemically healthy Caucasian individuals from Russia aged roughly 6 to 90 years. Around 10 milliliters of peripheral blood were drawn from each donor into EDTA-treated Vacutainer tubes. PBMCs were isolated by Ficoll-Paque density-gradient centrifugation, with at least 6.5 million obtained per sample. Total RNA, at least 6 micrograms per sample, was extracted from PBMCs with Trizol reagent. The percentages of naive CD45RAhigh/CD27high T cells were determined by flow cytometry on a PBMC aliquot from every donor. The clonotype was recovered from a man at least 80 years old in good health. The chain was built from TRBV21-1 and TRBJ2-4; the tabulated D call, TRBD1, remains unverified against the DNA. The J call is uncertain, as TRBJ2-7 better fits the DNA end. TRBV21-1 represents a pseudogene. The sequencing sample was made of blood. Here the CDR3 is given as CASSKAGKGNRGRYEQYF. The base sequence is TGTGCCAGCAGCAAAGCCGGGAAAGGAAACAGGGGACGGTACGAGCAGTACTTC.